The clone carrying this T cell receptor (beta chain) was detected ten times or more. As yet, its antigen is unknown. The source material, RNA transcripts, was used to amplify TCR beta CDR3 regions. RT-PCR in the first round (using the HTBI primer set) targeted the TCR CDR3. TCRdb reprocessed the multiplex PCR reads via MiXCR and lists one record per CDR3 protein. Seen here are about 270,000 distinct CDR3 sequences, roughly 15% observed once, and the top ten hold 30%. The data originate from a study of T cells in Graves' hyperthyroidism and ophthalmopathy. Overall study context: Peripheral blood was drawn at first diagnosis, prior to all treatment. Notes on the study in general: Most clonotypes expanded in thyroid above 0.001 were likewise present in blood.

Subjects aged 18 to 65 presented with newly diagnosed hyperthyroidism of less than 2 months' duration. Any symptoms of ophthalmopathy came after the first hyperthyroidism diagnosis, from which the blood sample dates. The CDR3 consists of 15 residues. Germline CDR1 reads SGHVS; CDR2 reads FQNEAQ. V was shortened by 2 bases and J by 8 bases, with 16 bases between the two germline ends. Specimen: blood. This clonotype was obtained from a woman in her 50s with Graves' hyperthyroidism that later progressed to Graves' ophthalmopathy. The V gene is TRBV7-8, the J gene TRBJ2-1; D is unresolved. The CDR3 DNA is TGTGCCAGCAGCTTAAGGGTCTTCTCGGTCGATGAGCAGTTCTTC. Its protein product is CASSLRVFSVDEQFF. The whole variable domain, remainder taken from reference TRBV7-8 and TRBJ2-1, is GAGVSQSPRYKVAKRGQDVALRCDPISGHVSLFWYQQALGQGPEFLTYFQNEAQLDKSGLPSDRFFAERPEGSVSTLKIQRTQQEDSAVYLCASSLRVFSVDEQFFGPGTRLTVL.